This is a list of T cell receptor beta chains from one sample in a study of blood T cell repertoires in COVID-19. Method: immunoSEQ multiplex PCR; TCRdb's copy keeps in-frame clones and lacks some. The sample shows around 450,000 clones, nearly 90% of them seen only once. Input material: PBMCs or T cells enriched from blood (not recorded which). The receptors shown here come from a woman aged 18-35 years with acute COVID-19. Each CDR3 is given with its conserved first and last residue. A D gene is named only where the DNA matches it firmly. A clone size is listed for some rows: how often the clone was seen (once, few, many), or a class if it is expanded.

V	size	J	D	CDR3	DNA
TRBV2	once	TRBJ2-1	TRBD2	CASISGSPYNEQFF	TGTGCCAGCATTAGCGGGAGCCCCTACAATGAGCAGTTCTTC
TRBV5-6	.	TRBJ1-5	.	CASSLGGGLQPQHF	TGTGCCAGCAGCTTGGGCGGGGGTTTACAGCCCCAGCATTTT
TRBV5-6	.	TRBJ1-2	TRBD1	CASSFTGTGLPRYGYTF	TGTGCCAGCAGCTTTACCGGGACAGGCCTCCCCCGGTATGGCTACACCTTC
TRBV9	.	TRBJ2-5	.	CASSVEGGLVETQYF	TGTGCCAGCAGCGTAGAGGGGGGGTTGGTAGAGACCCAGTACTTC
TRBV5-1	.	TRBJ2-1	TRBD1	CASSDRDRGFNEQFF	TGCGCCAGCAGCGACCGGGACAGGGGATTCAATGAGCAGTTCTTC
TRBV7-9	.	TRBJ2-3	.	CASRGLNTDTQYF	TGTGCTTCACGGGGGTTAAACACAGATACGCAGTATTTT
TRBV28	.	TRBJ1-2	.	CASSSGQGNYGYTF	TGTGCCAGCAGTTCGGGTCAGGGGAACTATGGCTACACCTTC
TRBV4-3	.	TRBJ1-4	.	CASSQGHGNEKLFF	TGCGCCAGCAGCCAAGGACATGGGAATGAAAAACTGTTTTTT
TRBV24-1	.	TRBJ2-1	TRBD2	CATSDFSSASGNIDEQFF	TGTGCCACCAGTGATTTTAGTTCGGCTAGCGGGAATATCGATGAGCAGTTCTTC
TRBV27	.	TRBJ2-4	TRBD2	CASSLLGGGAANIQYF	TGTGCCAGCAGTTTATTGGGCGGGGGGGCCGCAAACATTCAGTACTTC
TRBV6-5	.	TRBJ1-1	TRBD1	CASNKDRMAEAFF	TGTGCCAGCAATAAGGACAGGATGGCTGAAGCTTTCTTT
TRBV9	.	TRBJ1-1	.	CASSSLGGEAFF	TGTGCCAGCAGCTCCCTGGGAGGTGAAGCTTTCTTT
TRBV13	.	TRBJ1-2	.	CASSLRTASLHYGYTF	TGTGCCAGCAGCTTACGGACAGCTTCACTTCACTATGGCTACACCTTC
TRBV10-2	.	TRBJ1-5	.	CASSAARGNQPQHF	TGCGCCAGCAGTGCCGCCCGGGGCAATCAGCCCCAGCATTTT
TRBV19	.	TRBJ1-4	TRBD1	CASSNKKGQRKNEKLFF	TGTGCCAGTAGTAACAAAAAGGGACAGAGAAAGAATGAAAAACTGTTTTTT
TRBV28	.	TRBJ2-7	.	CASSFFDAGQYF	TGTGCCAGCAGTTTCTTCGATGCGGGGCAGTACTTC
TRBV6-5	.	TRBJ2-3	TRBD2	CASTTSGSGSDTQYF	TGTGCCAGCACTACTAGCGGGAGTGGCTCAGATACGCAGTATTTT
TRBV18	.	TRBJ1-1	.	CASSLQGIRQTNTEAFF	TGTGCCAGCTCACTCCAGGGGATAAGACAGACAAACACTGAAGCTTTCTTT
TRBV5-1	.	TRBJ2-5	.	CASNPLGVLWETQYF	TGCGCCAGCAACCCCCTAGGAGTCCTATGGGAGACCCAGTACTTC
TRBV18	.	TRBJ2-1	TRBD2	CASSPGTSDNEQFF	TGTGCCAGCTCACCTGGGACTAGTGACAATGAGCAGTTCTTC
TRBV12-5	.	TRBJ1-2	TRBD1	CASGPSSGTAYGYTF	TGTGCTAGTGGTCCCTCATCCGGGACAGCCTATGGCTACACCTTC
TRBV5-4	.	TRBJ1-5	.	CASSLAGVGQPQHF	TGTGCCAGCAGCTTGGCAGGGGTCGGCCAGCCCCAGCATTTT